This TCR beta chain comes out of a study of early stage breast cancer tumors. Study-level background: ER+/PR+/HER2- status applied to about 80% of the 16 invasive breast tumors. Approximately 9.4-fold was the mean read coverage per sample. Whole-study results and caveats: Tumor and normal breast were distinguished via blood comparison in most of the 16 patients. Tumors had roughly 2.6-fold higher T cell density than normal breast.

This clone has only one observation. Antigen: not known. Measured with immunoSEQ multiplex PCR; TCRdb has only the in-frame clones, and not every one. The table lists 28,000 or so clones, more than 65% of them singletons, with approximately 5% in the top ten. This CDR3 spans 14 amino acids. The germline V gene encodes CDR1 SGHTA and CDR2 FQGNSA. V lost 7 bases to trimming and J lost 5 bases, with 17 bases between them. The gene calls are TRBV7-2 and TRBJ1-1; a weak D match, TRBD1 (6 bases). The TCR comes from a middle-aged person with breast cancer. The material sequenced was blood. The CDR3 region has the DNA TGTGCCAGCACATCCCGGGGGGGGCGGACTGAAGCTTTCTTT. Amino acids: CASTSRGGRTEAFF.